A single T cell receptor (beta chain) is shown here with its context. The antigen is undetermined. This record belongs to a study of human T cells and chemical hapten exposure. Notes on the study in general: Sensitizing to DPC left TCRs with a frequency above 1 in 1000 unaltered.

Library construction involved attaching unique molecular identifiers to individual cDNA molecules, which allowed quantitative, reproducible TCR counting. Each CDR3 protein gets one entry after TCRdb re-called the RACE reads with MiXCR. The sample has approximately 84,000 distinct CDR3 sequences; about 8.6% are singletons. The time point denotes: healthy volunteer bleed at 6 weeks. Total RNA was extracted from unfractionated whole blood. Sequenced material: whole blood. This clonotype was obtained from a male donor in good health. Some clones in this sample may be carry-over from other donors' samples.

For the CDR3, the DNA is TGTGCCAGCAGTTTAAGTCGGACAGGCATCTCTGGGGCCAACGTCCTGACTTTC. This codes for CASSLSRTGISGANVLTF. This chain connects TRBV27 to TRBJ2-6; the match to TRBD1 covers 7 bases. Germline V gene data show CDR1 as MNHEY and CDR2 as SMNVEV (reference sequence). The CDR3 spans 18 residues. The junction had 7 bases not matched to a gene; V was cut back by 2 bases and J by 0 bases. The full variable domain, with the rest looked up from reference TRBV27 and TRBJ2-6, is EAQVTQNPRYLITVTGKKLTVTCSQNMNHEYMSWYRQDPGLGLRQIYYSMNVEVTDKGDVPEGYKVSRKEKRNFPLILESPSPNQTSLYFCASSLSRTGISGANVLTFGAGSRLTVL.